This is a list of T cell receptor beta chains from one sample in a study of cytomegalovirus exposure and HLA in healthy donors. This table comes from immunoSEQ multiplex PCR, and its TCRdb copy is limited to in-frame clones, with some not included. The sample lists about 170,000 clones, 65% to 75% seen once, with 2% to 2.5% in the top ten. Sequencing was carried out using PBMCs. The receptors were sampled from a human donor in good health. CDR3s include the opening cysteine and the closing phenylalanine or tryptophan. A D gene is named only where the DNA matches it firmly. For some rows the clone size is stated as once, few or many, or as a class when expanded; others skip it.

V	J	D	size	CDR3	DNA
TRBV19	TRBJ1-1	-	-	CASSRGLNTEAFF	TGTGCCAGTTCCCGGGGGTTGAACACTGAAGCTTTCTTT
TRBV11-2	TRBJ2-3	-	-	CASTITRDTQYF	TGTGCCAGCACCATAACGAGAGATACGCAGTATTTT
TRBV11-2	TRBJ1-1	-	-	CASSLGQGYNTEAFF	TGTGCCAGCAGCTTAGGCCAGGGGTACAACACTGAAGCTTTCTTT
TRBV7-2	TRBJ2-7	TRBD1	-	CASSPRQGVYEQYF	TGTGCCAGCAGCCCCCGACAGGGGGTCTACGAGCAGTACTTC
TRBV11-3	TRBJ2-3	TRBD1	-	CASSLRTGGPRTDTQYF	TGTGCCAGCAGCTTGCGCACAGGGGGCCCTAGGACAGATACGCAGTATTTT
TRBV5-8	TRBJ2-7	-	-	CASSLVLEDEQYF	TGTGCCAGCAGCTTGGTTTTAGAGGACGAGCAGTACTTC
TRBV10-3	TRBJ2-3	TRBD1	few	CAISETGGNTDTQYF	TGTGCCATCAGTGAGACAGGGGGTAACACAGATACGCAGTATTTT
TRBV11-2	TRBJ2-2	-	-	CASSLGGGTGELFF	TGTGCCAGCAGCTTAGGGGGAGGCACCGGGGAGCTGTTTTTT
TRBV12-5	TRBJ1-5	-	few	CASGPLGEGSNQPQHF	TGTGCTAGTGGACCCTTAGGGGAAGGTAGCAATCAGCCCCAGCATTTT
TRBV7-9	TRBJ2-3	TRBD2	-	CASSWTSGGANTQYF	TGTGCCAGCAGCTGGACTAGCGGGGGGGCAAATACGCAGTATTTT
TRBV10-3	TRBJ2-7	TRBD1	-	CAIAGQGAQEQYF	TGTGCCATCGCCGGACAGGGGGCGCAGGAGCAGTACTTC
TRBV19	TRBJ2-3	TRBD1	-	CASSPGGRTDTQYF	TGTGCCAGTAGCCCAGGGGGTCGCACAGATACGCAGTATTTT
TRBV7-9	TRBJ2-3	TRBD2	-	CASSFFLSAGADTQYF	TGTGCCAGCAGCTTTTTTTTGTCGGCGGGGGCAGATACGCAGTATTTT
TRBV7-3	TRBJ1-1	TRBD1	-	CASSSQGDPEAFF	TGTGCCAGCAGCTCACAGGGGGACCCTGAAGCTTTCTTT
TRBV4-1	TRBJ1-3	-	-	CASSQESTRGNTIYF	TGCGCCAGCAGCCAAGAATCCACGCGAGGAAACACCATATATTTT
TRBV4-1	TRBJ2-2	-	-	CASSQGLGGGELFF	TGCGCCAGCAGCCAGGGGCTTGGTGGCGGGGAGCTGTTTTTT